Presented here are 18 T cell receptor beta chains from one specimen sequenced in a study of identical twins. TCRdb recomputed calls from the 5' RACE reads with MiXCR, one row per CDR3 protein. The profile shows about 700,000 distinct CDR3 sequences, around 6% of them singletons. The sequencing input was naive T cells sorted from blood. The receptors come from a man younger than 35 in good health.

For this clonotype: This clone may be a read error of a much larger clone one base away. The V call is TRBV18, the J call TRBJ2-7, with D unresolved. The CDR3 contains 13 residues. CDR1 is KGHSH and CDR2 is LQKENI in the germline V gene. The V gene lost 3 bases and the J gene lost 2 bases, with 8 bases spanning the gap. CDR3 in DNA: TGTGCCAGCTCACCGGCTGATACCTACGAGCAGTACTTC. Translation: CASSPADTYEQYF. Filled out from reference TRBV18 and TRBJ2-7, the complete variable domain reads NAGVMQNPRHLVRRRGQEARLRCSPMKGHSHVYWYRQLPEEGLKFMVYLQKENIIDESGMPKERFSAEFPKEGPSILRIQQVVRGDSAAYFCASSPADTYEQYFGPGTRLTVT.

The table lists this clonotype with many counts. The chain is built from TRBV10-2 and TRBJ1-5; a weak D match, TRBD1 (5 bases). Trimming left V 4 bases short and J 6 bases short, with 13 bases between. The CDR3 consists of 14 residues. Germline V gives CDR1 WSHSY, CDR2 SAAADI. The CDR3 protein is CASSVSGLGQPQHF. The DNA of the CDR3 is TGCGCCAGCAGTGTGTCAGGGTTGGGTCAGCCCCAGCATTTT.

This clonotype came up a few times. Written as DNA, the CDR3 is TGTGCCATAGGACCAGGGGACTCCTACGAGCAGTACTTC. Its protein product is CAIGPGDSYEQYF. The genes are TRBV6-2 or TRBV6-3 and TRBJ2-7, with D perhaps matching TRBD1 (6 bases). Trimming cost V 10 bases and J 0 bases, with 13 bases left between them. The germline CDR1 and CDR2 sequences are MNHEY and SVGEGT. The CDR3 is made up of 13 amino acids.

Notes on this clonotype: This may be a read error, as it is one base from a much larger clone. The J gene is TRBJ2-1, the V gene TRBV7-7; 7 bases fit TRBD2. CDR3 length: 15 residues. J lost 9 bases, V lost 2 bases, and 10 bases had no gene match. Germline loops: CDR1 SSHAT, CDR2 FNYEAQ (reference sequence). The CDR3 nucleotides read TGTGCCAGCAGCTTATCTAGCGGCAAGAGTGTTGAGCAGTTCTTC. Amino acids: CASSLSSGKSVEQFF. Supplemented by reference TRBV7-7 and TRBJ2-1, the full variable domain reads GAGVSQSPRYKVTKRGQDVTLRCDPISSHATLYWYQQALGQGPEFLTYFNYEAQPDKSGLPSDRFSAERPEGSISTLTIQRTEQRDSAMYRCASSLSSGKSVEQFFGPGTRLTVL.

In DNA form, the CDR3 reads TGTGCCAGCAGCCACGGGACAGGGGGTTCCTACGAGCAGTACTTC. This translates into CASSHGTGGSYEQYF. The chain joins TRBV7-3 to TRBJ2-7; 11 positions agree with TRBD1. Germline V gene lookup returns CDR1 SGHTA and CDR2 FQGTGA. This CDR3 has 15 residues. Losses at the gene ends were 5 bases for V and 1 base for J; bases not matched to a gene: 4.

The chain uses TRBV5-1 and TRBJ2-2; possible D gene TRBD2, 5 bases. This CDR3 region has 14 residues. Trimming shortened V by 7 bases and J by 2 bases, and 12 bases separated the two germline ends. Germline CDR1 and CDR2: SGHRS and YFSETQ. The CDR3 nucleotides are TGCGCCAGCCGAAGTGAGGGCAACACCGGGGAGCTGTTTTTT. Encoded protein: CASRSEGNTGELFF.

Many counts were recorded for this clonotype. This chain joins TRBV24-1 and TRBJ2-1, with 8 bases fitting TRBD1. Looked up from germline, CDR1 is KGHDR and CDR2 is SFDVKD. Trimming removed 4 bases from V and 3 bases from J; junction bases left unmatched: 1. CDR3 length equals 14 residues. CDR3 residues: CATSDRGLYNEQFF. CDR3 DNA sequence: TGTGCCACCAGTGACAGGGGGCTCTACAATGAGCAGTTCTTC.

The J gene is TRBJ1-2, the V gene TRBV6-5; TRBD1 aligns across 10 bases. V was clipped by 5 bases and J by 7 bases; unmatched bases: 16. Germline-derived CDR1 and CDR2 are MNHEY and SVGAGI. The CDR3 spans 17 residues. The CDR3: CASSHFPGSGQGLGYTF. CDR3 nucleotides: TGTGCCAGCAGTCACTTTCCCGGCTCGGGACAGGGGCTTGGCTACACCTTC.

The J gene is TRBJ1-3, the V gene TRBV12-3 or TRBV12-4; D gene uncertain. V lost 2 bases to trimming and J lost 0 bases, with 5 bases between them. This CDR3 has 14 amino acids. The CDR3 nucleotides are TGTGCCAGCAGTTTAAGCCACTCTGGAAACACCATATATTTT. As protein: CASSLSHSGNTIYF.

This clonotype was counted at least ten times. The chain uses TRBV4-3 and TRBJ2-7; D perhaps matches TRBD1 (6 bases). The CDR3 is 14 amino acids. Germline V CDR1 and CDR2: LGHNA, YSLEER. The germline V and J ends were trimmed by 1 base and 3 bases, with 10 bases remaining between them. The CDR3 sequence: CASSQAPQGYEQYF. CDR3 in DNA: TGCGCCAGCAGCCAAGCGCCACAGGGCTACGAGCAGTACTTC.

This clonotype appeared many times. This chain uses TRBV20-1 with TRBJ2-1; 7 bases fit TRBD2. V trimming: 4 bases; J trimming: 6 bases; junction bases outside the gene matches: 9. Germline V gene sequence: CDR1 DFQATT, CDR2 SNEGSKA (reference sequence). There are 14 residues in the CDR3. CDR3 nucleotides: TGCAGTGCTAAATCGGGAGGTGGGTCCAATGAGCAGTTCTTC. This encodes CSAKSGGGSNEQFF.

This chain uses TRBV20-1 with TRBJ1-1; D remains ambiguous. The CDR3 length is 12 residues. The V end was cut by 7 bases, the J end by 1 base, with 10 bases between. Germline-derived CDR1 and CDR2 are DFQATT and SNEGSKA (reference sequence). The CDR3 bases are TGCAGTGTTATGGGCTGGAACACTGAAGCTTTCTTT. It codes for CSVMGWNTEAFF.

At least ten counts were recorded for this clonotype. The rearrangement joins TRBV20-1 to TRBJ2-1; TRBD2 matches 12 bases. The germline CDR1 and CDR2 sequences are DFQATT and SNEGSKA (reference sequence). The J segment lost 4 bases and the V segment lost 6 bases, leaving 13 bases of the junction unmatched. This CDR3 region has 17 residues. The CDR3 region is CSARNLAGGRHYNEQFF. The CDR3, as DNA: TGCAGTGCGCGGAACCTAGCGGGAGGGAGACATTACAATGAGCAGTTCTTC.

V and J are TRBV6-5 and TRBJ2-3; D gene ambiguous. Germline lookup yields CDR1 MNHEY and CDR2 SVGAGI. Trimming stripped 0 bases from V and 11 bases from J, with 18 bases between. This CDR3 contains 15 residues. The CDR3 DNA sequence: TGTGCCAGCAGTTACTCTTCACCTACCCCGTTTGAGCAGTATTTT. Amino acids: CASSYSSPTPFEQYF.

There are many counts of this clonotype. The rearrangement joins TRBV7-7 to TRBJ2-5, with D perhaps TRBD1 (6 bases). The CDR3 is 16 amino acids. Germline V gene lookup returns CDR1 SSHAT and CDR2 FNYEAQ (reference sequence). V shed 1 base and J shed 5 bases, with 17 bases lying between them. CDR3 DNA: TGTGCCAGCAGCTTAGTTTCCAGGCGGACAGTTGAGACCCAGTACTTC. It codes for CASSLVSRRTVETQYF.

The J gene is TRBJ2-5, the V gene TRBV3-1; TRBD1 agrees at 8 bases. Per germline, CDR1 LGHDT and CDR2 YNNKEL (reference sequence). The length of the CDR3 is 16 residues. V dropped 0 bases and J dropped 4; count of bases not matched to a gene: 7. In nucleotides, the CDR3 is TGTGCCAGCAGCCAAGAAAACCCAGGGGGCGGAGAGACCCAGTACTTC. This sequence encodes CASSQENPGGGETQYF.

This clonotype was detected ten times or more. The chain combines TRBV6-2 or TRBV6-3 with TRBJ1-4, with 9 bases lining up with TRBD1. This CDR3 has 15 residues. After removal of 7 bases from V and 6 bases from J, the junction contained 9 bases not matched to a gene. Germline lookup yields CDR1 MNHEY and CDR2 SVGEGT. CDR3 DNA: TGTGCCAGCACCGGGACAGGGTATCCGGATGAAAAACTGTTTTTT. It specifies CASTGTGYPDEKLFF.

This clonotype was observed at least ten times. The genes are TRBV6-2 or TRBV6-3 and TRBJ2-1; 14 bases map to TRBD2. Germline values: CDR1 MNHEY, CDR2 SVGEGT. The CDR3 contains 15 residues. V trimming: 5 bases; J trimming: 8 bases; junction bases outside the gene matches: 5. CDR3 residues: CASSKGTSGSYEQFF. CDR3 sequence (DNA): TGTGCCAGCAGTAAAGGGACTAGCGGGAGCTATGAGCAGTTCTTC.